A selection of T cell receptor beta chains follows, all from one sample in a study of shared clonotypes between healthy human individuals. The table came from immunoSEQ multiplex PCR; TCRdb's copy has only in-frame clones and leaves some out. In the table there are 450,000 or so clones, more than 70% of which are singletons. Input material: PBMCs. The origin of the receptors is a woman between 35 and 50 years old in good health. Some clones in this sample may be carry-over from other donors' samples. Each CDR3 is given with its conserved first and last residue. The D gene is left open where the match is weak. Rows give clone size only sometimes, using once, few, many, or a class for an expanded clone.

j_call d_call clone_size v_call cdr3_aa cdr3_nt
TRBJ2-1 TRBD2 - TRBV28 CASSPLAERPFF TGTGCCAGCAGTCCCCTAGCGGAGAGGCCGTTCTTC
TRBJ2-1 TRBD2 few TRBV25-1 CASRPALAGVEQFF TGTGCCAGCAGGCCGGCGCTAGCGGGAGTTGAGCAGTTCTTC
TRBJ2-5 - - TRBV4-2 CASSRPGGQETQYF TGTGCCAGCAGCCGACCCGGGGGACAAGAGACCCAGTACTTC
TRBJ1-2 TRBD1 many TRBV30 CAWSDSHRGSNYGYTF TGTGCCTGGAGTGACTCCCACAGGGGTTCTAACTATGGCTACACCTTC
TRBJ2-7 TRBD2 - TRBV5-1 CASSPRGLAGDFSYEQYF TGCGCCAGCAGCCCCCGGGGACTAGCGGGAGATTTCTCCTACGAGCAGTACTTC
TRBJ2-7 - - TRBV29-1 CSVRWAGEQYF TGCAGCGTGCGGTGGGCAGGCGAGCAGTACTTC
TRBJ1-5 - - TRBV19 CASTRGVNNQPQHF TGTGCCAGTACCCGGGGGGTGAACAATCAGCCCCAGCATTTT
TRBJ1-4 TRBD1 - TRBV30 CAWSVLQGAEKLFF TGTGCCTGGAGTGTACTCCAGGGGGCTGAAAAACTGTTTTTT
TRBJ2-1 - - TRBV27 CASSKLSLYNEQFF TGTGCCAGCAGTAAACTATCCCTTTACAATGAGCAGTTCTTC
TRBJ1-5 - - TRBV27 CASSLLQGTQPQHF TGTGCCAGCAGTTTATTACAGGGCACTCAGCCCCAGCATTTT
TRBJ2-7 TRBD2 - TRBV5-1 CASSLGWTSGYEQYF TGCGCCAGCAGCTTGGGGTGGACTAGCGGCTACGAGCAGTACTTC
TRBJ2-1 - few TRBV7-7 CASSLSLGDEQFF TGTGCTAGCAGCTTATCCTTAGGGGATGAGCAGTTCTTC
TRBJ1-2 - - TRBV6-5 CASSYSEDFYGYTF TGTGCCAGCAGTTACTCGGAGGATTTCTATGGCTACACCTTC
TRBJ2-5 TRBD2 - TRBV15 CATSRYGTSGRAGIRETQYF TGTGCCACCAGCAGATACGGGACTAGCGGGAGGGCCGGTATTCGAGAGACCCAGTACTTC
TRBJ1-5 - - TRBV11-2 CASSLERSQPQHF TGTGCCAGCAGCTTAGAAAGGAGTCAGCCCCAGCATTTT
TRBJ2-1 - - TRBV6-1 CASSQGVYNEQFF TGTGCCAGCAGCCAGGGCGTATACAATGAGCAGTTCTTC
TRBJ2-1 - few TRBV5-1 CASSPQSYSYNEQFF TGCGCCAGCAGCCCCCAGTCTTACTCCTACAATGAGCAGTTCTTC
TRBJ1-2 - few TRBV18 CASSPQEGNYGYTF TGTGCCAGCTCACCCCAGGAGGGTAACTATGGCTACACCTTC
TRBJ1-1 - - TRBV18 CASSPPRANTEAFF TGTGCCAGCTCACCACCGCGGGCGAACACTGAAGCTTTCTTT
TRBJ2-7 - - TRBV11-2 CASSLLVGGRGREQYF TGTGCCAGCAGCTTACTGGTCGGGGGGCGAGGTCGCGAGCAGTACTTC
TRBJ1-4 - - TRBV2 CASMTERNEKLFF TGTGCCAGCATGACAGAGCGCAATGAAAAACTGTTTTTT
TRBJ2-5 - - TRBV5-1 CASSGTGTLQETQYF TGCGCCAGCAGCGGAACAGGGACCCTCCAAGAGACCCAGTACTTC
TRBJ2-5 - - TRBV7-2 CASTLGGQETQYF TGTGCCAGCACCTTAGGCGGGCAAGAGACCCAGTACTTC